This paragraph covers one TCR beta chain sequence. Antigen specificity is unknown. The length of the CDR3 is 13 residues. In germline, CDR1 is KGHDR, CDR2 SFDVKD. Trimming took 3 bases from V and 1 from J, leaving 6 bases between them. Profiled with immunoSEQ multiplex PCR; TCRdb holds only in-frame clones, not every one. Of some 150,000 clones listed, roughly 90% are singletons. This sample stems from a study of T cell responses to AZD1222 COVID-19 vaccine. General study points: Donors, mostly white British, included more females; clonal diversity was possibly underestimated.

V is TRBV24-1 and J is TRBJ2-7; no reliable D call. This receptor was identified in an adult who received the MenACWY meningococcal vaccine as a control. The specimen comprised peripheral blood, sampled 28 days after the second dose of the MenACWY control vaccine. The CDR3 region is CATSDPVSYEQYF. The DNA of the CDR3 is TGTGCCACCAGTGATCCAGTGTCCTACGAGCAGTACTTC.